This T cell receptor beta chain is from a study of tumor-infiltrating lymphocytes in primary liver carcinoma. A remark on this clonotype: Germline is not matched at one junction end, which may reflect a read error.

The roughly 17-31 mg bulk tissue piece was not sorted before simultaneous RNA and DNA extraction. TCR beta cDNA was reverse-transcribed from about 550 ng of total RNA. The reaction used a constant-region primer and ProtoScript II reverse transcriptase. Sequencing libraries for TCR beta derived from three nested multiplex PCR rounds that used slightly modified ARM-PCR. TRBV1-TRBV30 forward primers paired with a C-beta reverse primer drove the first two PCR rounds, roughly 10 cycles each. TCRdb re-called the multiplex PCR reads through MiXCR, storing one row per CDR3 protein. This table has 70,000 to 75,000 distinct CDR3 sequences, almost 70% appearing once. Germline loops: CDR1 SGHAT, CDR2 FQNNGV. This CDR3 comprises 18 residues.

The sequenced sample was liver tumor tissue from sampling region 4. Subset given: tumor region T4, right-lateral pole. J is TRBJ2-7 and V is TRBV11-2; TRBD2 aligns across 11 bases. The sequence was collected from a man in his forties with primary liver carcinoma and hepatitis B virus infection. The CDR3 bases are TGTTCCAGCCGCTTATCCGTTGGAGTAGCGGGAGGGGGGTACGAGCAGTACTTC. The encoded protein is CSSRLSVGVAGGGYEQYF.